This T cell receptor (beta chain) was profiled in a study of shared clonotypes between healthy human individuals. Positively selected for CCR7, the CD45RO-negative cells used as naive CD8 cells excluded terminally differentiated effector memory CD45RA+ cells. This CDR3 is 15 amino acids long. Germline lookup yields CDR1 MGHRA and CDR2 YSYEKL. The ends were cut back, 1 base at V and 6 bases at J, with 13 bases in the middle. Worth noting for this clone: What it binds is unknown.

Study conclusions and caveats: The study generally estimated greater richness for naive than memory subsets.

DNA at about 0.2 ug, about 30,000 T cell genomes, went into sorted-subset replicate PCRs. The method was immunoSEQ multiplex PCR; TCRdb's version includes in-frame clones alone and lacks a portion of them. The data hold under 1 million clones, with 95% to 97% observed a single time. This clonotype originated in a man aged 25 to 40 in good health. The chain has TRBV4-1 and TRBJ2-1; D is uncertain. Sequenced: naive CD8+ T cells sorted from blood. For the CDR3, the DNA is TGCGCCAGCAGCCAAGGGTTTTCCAACGCCAATGAGCAGTTCTTC. Residues: CASSQGFSNANEQFF.